Given below is one T cell receptor (beta chain) in context. Its antigen is undetermined. The CDR3 runs to 13 residues. In germline, CDR1 is GTSNPN, CDR2 SVGIG (reference sequence). Trimming cost V 4 bases and J 4 bases; bases outside gene matches: 5. This record comes from a study of T cells in Graves' hyperthyroidism and ophthalmopathy. Points from the study as a whole: Blood also held most thyroid clonotypes expanded beyond 0.001.

When ophthalmopathy did not progress within 18 months, Graves' hyperthyroidism was considered stable. Uncontrolled infection, other autoimmune disease, pregnancy or lactation barred patients from enrollment. Using approximately 10 ml of fresh peripheral blood, PBMCs were prepared. What was amplified from RNA transcripts were TCR beta CDR3 regions. Initially, a first-round RT-PCR of the TCR CDR3 employed the HTBI primer set. A single record per CDR3 protein comes from TCRdb applying MiXCR to the multiplex PCR reads. The profile shows some 550,000 distinct CDR3 sequences, roughly 20% of them singletons.

The chain has TRBV30 and TRBJ1-1; 8 nucleotides align to TRBD1. The sequence was obtained from a man between 18 and 29 years old with Graves' hyperthyroidism. Sequencing was done on a sample of blood. The CDR3 loop reads CAWNSDRGTEAFF. In DNA, the CDR3 is TGTGCCTGGAATTCCGACAGGGGCACTGAAGCTTTCTTT.